This T cell receptor beta chain originates from a study of cytomegalovirus exposure and HLA in healthy donors. With 60 Vbeta and 13 Jbeta primers, the PCR was carried out. This table comes from immunoSEQ multiplex PCR, and its TCRdb copy is limited to in-frame clones, with some not included. The sample lists 150,000 or so clones, more than 60% occurring once. This clone was detected only a few times. What it binds is not known. The trim removed 5 bases at V and 2 bases at J, leaving 5 bases unmatched. The CDR3 has 16 residues. The germline gives CDR1 SNHLY, CDR2 FYNNEI. Findings and caveats of the study: Near-uniform donor sequencing depth was presumed by presence/absence analyses.

This clonotype was sampled from a woman in her fifties or sixties in good health and CMV-seropositive. The specimen sequenced was PBMCs. The V gene is TRBV2, the J gene TRBJ2-2; TRBD2 agrees at 10 bases. CDR3 DNA sequence: TGTGCCAGCAGTCCTGCTAGCGGGGGAAACACCGGGGAGCTGTTTTTT. This codes for CASSPASGGNTGELFF.